These 21 T cell receptor beta chains share one sample of origin, sequenced in a study of technical replicates of blood from a few donors (dated 2017 in TCRdb). The method was the immunoSEQ multiplex PCR assay. Sourced from immuneACCESS, this table was stored by TCRdb with only in-frame sequences that have V and J called. A share of the clones is absent; for the studies checked, an unresolved V gene accounts for under half, and the remainder has no known explanation. Present in this sample are roughly 100,000 clones, 96% of which were seen just once. Of the sample, approximately 0.2% is held by the ten largest clones. The sequenced material came from T cells isolated from PBMCs. The receptors come from a human donor in good health.

V is TRBV19 and J is TRBJ1-2; TRBD1 might be the D (6 bases). The CDR3 loop spans 15 amino acids. Germline CDR1 is LNHDA and CDR2 is SQIVND (reference sequence). The V end lost 4 bases, the J end lost 4 bases, and 16 bases lay between the germline ends. CDR3 in amino acids: CASSTRQDSGYGYTF. Here the CDR3 DNA reads TGTGCCAGTAGTACCCGACAGGACTCGGGCTATGGCTACACCTTC.

The chain is built from TRBV6-1 and TRBJ2-7, with D maybe TRBD2 (5 bases). The CDR3 contains 12 residues. The germline gives CDR1 MNHNS, CDR2 SASEGT. The V end was cut by 6 bases, the J end by 3 bases, with 9 bases between. As DNA, the CDR3 is TGTGCCAGCAGCCCCGGGGACTACGAGCAGTACTTC. Encoded protein: CASSPGDYEQYF.

J is TRBJ1-1 and V is TRBV7-8; D unresolved. The CDR3 totals 14 residues. Germline assignment: CDR1 SGHVS and CDR2 FQNEAQ. The ends were cut back, 5 bases at V and 5 bases at J, with 15 bases in the middle. CDR3 nucleotide sequence: TGTGCCAGCAGCCCGGGTCCAGAATGGACTGAAGCTTTCTTT. It encodes CASSPGPEWTEAFF.

Details on this clone: A much larger clone differs from this one at a single base, so this may be a read error. The V and J genes are TRBV5-4 and TRBJ1-1, with TRBD1 matching over 9 bases. V dropped 4 bases and J dropped 1; count of bases not matched to a gene: 2. The CDR3 sequence is 14 residues long. CDR1 is SGHNT, CDR2 YYREEE, per germline (reference sequence). The CDR3 here is CASSRGQGNTEAFF. The CDR3 DNA sequence: TGTGCCAGCAGCCGGGGACAGGGGAACACTGAAGCTTTCTTT.

The V call is TRBV2, the J call TRBJ2-1; possible D gene TRBD2, 7 bases. V lost 8 bases and J 2 bases, leaving 16 bases between the germline ends. Germline lookup yields CDR1 SNHLY and CDR2 FYNNEI. CDR3 length: 15 amino acids. The CDR3 bases are TGTGCCAGCTCTAGGGGGGGCAACCCCTACAATGAGCAGTTCTTC. The encoded protein is CASSRGGNPYNEQFF. The full variable domain, its missing parts supplied by reference TRBV2 and TRBJ2-1, is EPEVTQTPSHQVTQMGQEVILRCVPISNHLYFYWYRQILGQKVEFLVSFYNNEISEKSEIFDDQFSVERPDGSNFTLKIRSTKLEDSAMYFCASSRGGNPYNEQFFGPGTRLTVL.

This chain connects TRBV11-2 to TRBJ1-4; D is undetermined. The V and J ends lost 5 bases and 7 bases respectively, with 17 bases between them. Per germline, CDR1 SGHAT and CDR2 FQNNGV. CDR3 length: 15 amino acids. The CDR3 sequence: CASSPGPGKGEKLFF. CDR3 coding DNA: TGTGCCAGCAGCCCCGGACCGGGAAAGGGTGAAAAACTGTTTTTT. Drawing the rest from reference TRBV11-2 and TRBJ1-4, the complete variable domain is EAGVAQSPRYKIIEKRQSVAFWCNPISGHATLYWYQQILGQGPKLLIQFQNNGVVDDSQLPKDRFSAERLKGVDSTLKIQPAKLEDSAVYLCASSPGPGKGEKLFFGSGTQLSVL.

The chain couples TRBV14 to TRBJ2-1; 9 positions agree with TRBD2. The germline V gene encodes CDR1 SGHDN and CDR2 FVKESK. V gave up 1 base and J gave up 10 bases; unmatched junction bases: 2. The CDR3 sequence is 13 residues long. The CDR3 coding sequence is TGTGCCAGCAGCCAAGCTAGCGGGATAGAGCAGTTCTTC. Protein product: CASSQASGIEQFF.

Written as DNA, the CDR3 is TGTGCCAGCAGCGTAGTGGCGGGGGGGGTAGCAGATACGCAGTATTTT. Its protein product is CASSVVAGGVADTQYF. The chain has TRBV9 and TRBJ2-3; TRBD2 aligns across 9 bases. The CDR3 is 16 residues long. V lost 0 bases, J lost 4 bases, and 6 bases stayed unmatched. CDR1 is SGDLS, CDR2 YYNGEE, per germline.

The chain links TRBV7-9 to TRBJ1-1; a possible D gene is TRBD1 (5 bases). The CDR3 totals 13 residues. V shed 2 bases and J shed 8 bases, with 12 bases lying between them. Germline-derived CDR1 and CDR2 are SEHNR and FQNEAQ (reference sequence). CDR3 DNA sequence: TGTGCCAGCAGCTTATCCAGCGGGGCCGAAGCTTTCTTT. Translation: CASSLSSGAEAFF.

For this clone: Different DNA sequences within this sample yield the same CDR3. The chain carries TRBV6-1 and TRBJ1-5; D is undetermined. The V gene's germline CDR1 is MNHNS and CDR2 SASEGT. This CDR3 region has 11 residues. V was trimmed by 5 bases and J by 4 bases, leaving 3 bases between them. CDR3 protein: CASSQNQPQHF. DNA for the CDR3: TGTGCCAGCAGTCAGAATCAGCCCCAGCATTTT.

This clone was detected only once. This chain links TRBV27 with TRBJ2-3; 7 nucleotides line up with TRBD2. V was pared by 2 bases and J by 1 base, with 15 bases of the junction left unmatched. This CDR3 comprises 19 residues. Germline CDR1 is MNHEY and CDR2 is SMNVEV (reference sequence). Here the CDR3 DNA reads TGTGCCAGCAGTTTAATCGGTAGCGGGCTCTATCGGGGCACAGATACGCAGTATTTT. Residues: CASSLIGSGLYRGTDTQYF.

The chain links TRBV2 to TRBJ1-5, with TRBD1 matching over 8 bases. The CDR3 consists of 20 residues. V trimming: 2 bases; J trimming: 0 bases; junction bases outside the gene matches: 15. CDR1 is SNHLY and CDR2 is FYNNEI in the germline V gene. The CDR3 region is CASSEFPPQGASNSNQPQHF. DNA for the CDR3: TGTGCCAGCAGTGAATTTCCGCCTCAGGGGGCTAGCAATAGCAATCAGCCCCAGCATTTT.

The rearrangement uses TRBV21-1 and TRBJ1-2; TRBD1, the D gene given by the table, was not confirmed from the DNA. TRBV21-1 is a known pseudogene. The CDR3 is made up of 18 amino acids. The CDR3 loop is CASSTIPHTRGSDYGYTF. In DNA, the CDR3 is TGCGCCAGCAGCACCATACCTCATACCAGGGGGTCGGACTATGGCTACACCTTC.

This sequence joins TRBV2 and TRBJ2-3; the match to TRBD2 covers 11 bases. Germline CDR1 and CDR2: SNHLY and FYNNEI. Losses at the gene ends were 2 bases for V and 4 bases for J; bases not matched to a gene: 5. CDR3 size: 16 residues. As DNA, the CDR3 is TGTGCCAGCAGTGAAACTAGCGGGGGAGGGGCAGATACGCAGTATTTT. Translation gives CASSETSGGGADTQYF.

The genes are TRBV10-1 and TRBJ2-7; a weak D match, TRBD2 (6 bases). V gave up 3 bases and J gave up 1 base, with 19 bases separating them. Germline V gives CDR1 WNHNN, CDR2 SYGVQD (reference sequence). This CDR3 has 17 amino acids. The CDR3 DNA reads TGCGCCAGCAGTGATGAAGGATTCGGGACTTCATCCTACGAGCAGTACTTC. It yields the protein CASSDEGFGTSSYEQYF.

The J gene is TRBJ1-1, the V gene TRBV16, with no clear D. This CDR3 is 15 amino acids long. Trimming removed 0 bases at V and 1 base at J, with 9 bases between. CDR1 is KGHSY, CDR2 FQNENV, per germline. The CDR3 sequence is CASSQSGGRNTEAFF. The CDR3 nucleotides read TGTGCCAGCAGCCAATCAGGCGGAAGGAACACTGAAGCTTTCTTT.

CDR3 DNA: TGTGCCAGCAGCGAAACAGGGTGGGTGAACACTGAAGCTTTCTTT. It is translated as CASSETGWVNTEAFF. This chain links TRBV7-8 with TRBJ1-1, with D perhaps TRBD1 (6 bases). The CDR3 has 15 amino acids. V gave up 5 bases and J gave up 0 bases, with 13 bases separating them. Germline V gives CDR1 SGHVS, CDR2 FQNEAQ.

This clone came up once. CDR3 sequence: CSAEQGAEAFF. CDR3 coding DNA: TGCAGTGCGGAACAGGGCGCTGAAGCTTTCTTT. The chain uses TRBV20-1 and TRBJ1-1, with D possibly being TRBD1 (6 bases). Per the germline V gene, CDR1 is DFQATT and CDR2 is SNEGSKA (reference sequence). The CDR3 covers 11 residues. Between the trimmed V and J ends, which lost 6 bases and 6 bases, there was a span of 11 bases.

This chain uses TRBV5-4 with TRBJ2-6; D is perhaps TRBD1 (5 bases). The germline V gene has CDR1 SGHNT and CDR2 YYREEE (reference sequence). This CDR3 spans 16 amino acids. V lost 0 bases and J lost 1, with 8 bases in between. The CDR3 loop is CASSLGQKSGANVLTF. CDR3 DNA: TGTGCCAGCAGCTTGGGACAGAAATCTGGGGCCAACGTCCTGACTTTC. The variable domain in full, completed from reference TRBV5-4 and TRBJ2-6, reads ETGVTQSPTHLIKTRGQQVTLRCSSQSGHNTVSWYQQALGQGPQFIFQYYREEENGRGNFPPRFSGLQFPNYSSELNVNALELDDSALYLCASSLGQKSGANVLTFGAGSRLTVL.

The CDR3 DNA reads TGCGCCAGCAGCTTGGGTGGGTTTGGCGGGGGGGCCGCTGAGCAGTACTTC. It encodes CASSLGGFGGGAAEQYF. This chain links TRBV5-1 with TRBJ2-7; TRBD2 matches at 9 bases. Germline V CDR1 and CDR2: SGHRS, YFSETQ. The V segment lost 0 bases and the J segment 7 bases; nucleotides outside the gene matches: 14. The CDR3 runs to 17 residues.

V and J are TRBV5-1 and TRBJ2-7; possible D gene TRBD1, 6 bases. Trimming pared 3 bases from V and 3 bases from J, leaving 10 bases between. The CDR3 runs 13 residues. Germline V CDR1 and CDR2: SGHRS, YFSETQ. The CDR3 DNA sequence: TGCGCCAGCAGCTCCACAGGGTTCTACGAGCAGTACTTC. It encodes CASSSTGFYEQYF.